This T cell receptor beta chain comes out of a study of cytomegalovirus exposure and HLA in healthy donors. CDR3 size: 15 residues. J gave up 8 bases and V 5 bases, and 12 bases lay outside the gene matches. Germline V CDR1 and CDR2: MNHEY, SVGAGI. PCR amplification relied on 60 Vbeta primers (plus 13 Jbeta primers). Clones were read by immunoSEQ multiplex PCR, and TCRdb kept only the in-frame ones, dropping some. The table includes about 150,000 clones, 75% to 85% detected once. The TCR sequence derives from a woman younger than 45 in good health and CMV-seropositive. Sequencing input: PBMCs. The chain uses TRBV6-5 and TRBJ2-1; TRBD2 matches at 7 bases. In DNA form, the CDR3 reads TGTGCCAGCAGTCGAGGACTCTATAGCGGGCATGAGCAGTTCTTC. It specifies CASSRGLYSGHEQFF.